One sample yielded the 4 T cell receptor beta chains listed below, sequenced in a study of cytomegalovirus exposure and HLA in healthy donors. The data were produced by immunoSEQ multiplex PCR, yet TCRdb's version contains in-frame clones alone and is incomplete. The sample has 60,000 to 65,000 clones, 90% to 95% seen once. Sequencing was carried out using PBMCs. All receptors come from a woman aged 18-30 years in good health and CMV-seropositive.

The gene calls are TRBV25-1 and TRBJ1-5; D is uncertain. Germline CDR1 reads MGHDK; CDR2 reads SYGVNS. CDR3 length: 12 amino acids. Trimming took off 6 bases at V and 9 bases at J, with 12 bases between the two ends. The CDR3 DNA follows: TGTGCCAGCAGGAATCCAAACGGGCCCCAGCATTTT. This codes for CASRNPNGPQHF.

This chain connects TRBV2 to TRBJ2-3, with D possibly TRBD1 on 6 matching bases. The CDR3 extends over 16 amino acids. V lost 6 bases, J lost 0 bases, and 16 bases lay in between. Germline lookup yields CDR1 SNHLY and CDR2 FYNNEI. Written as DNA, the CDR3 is TGTGCCAGCAGCGCTACCGGGACAACTAGCACAGATACGCAGTATTTT. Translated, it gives CASSATGTTSTDTQYF.

CDR3 in amino acids: CASSAGTDNSPLHF. DNA for the CDR3: TGTGCCAGCAGCGCCGGGACAGATAATTCACCCCTCCACTTT. The chain is built from TRBV2 and TRBJ1-6, with 7 nucleotides matching TRBD1. Trimming took 6 bases from V and 5 from J; bases not matched to a gene: 4. CDR1 is SNHLY, CDR2 FYNNEI, per germline. The CDR3 length is 14 residues.

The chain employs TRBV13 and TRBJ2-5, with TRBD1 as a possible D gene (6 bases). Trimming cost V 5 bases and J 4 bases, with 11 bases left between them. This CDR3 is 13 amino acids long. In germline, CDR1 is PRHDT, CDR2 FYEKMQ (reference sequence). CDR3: CASSPQGRETQYF. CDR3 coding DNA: TGTGCCAGCAGCCCTCAGGGGCGAGAGACCCAGTACTTC.